The sequence of this TCR beta chain was determined in a study of identical twins. Details on this clonotype: The antigen remains unidentified.

Study findings and constraints: Interpretation of the results relied on cross-sectional statistical analysis and not on following the same donors.

This CDR3 comprises 15 residues. Germline V gene data show CDR1 as SGHTA and CDR2 as FQGNSA. Trimming cost V 7 bases and J 0 bases, with 13 bases left between them. Using its own MiXCR run on the 5' RACE reads, TCRdb lists one record per CDR3 protein. The sample has around 1.7 million distinct CDR3 sequences, around 29% seen once. The chain links TRBV7-2 to TRBJ1-3; the D is unclear. The receptor was isolated from a newborn girl in good health. Sample: cord blood. Here the CDR3 DNA reads TGTGCCAGCACCTCATCCAAGACCTCTGGAAACACCATATATTTT. This translates into CASTSSKTSGNTIYF.